This T cell receptor (beta chain) appears in the sequencing data of a study of T cells in Graves' hyperthyroidism and ophthalmopathy (dated by TCRdb to the late 2010s). With respect to the entire study: Peripheral blood was collected at initial diagnosis, before any treatment. The paper describes TCR Vbeta CDR3 sequencing of 135 peripheral blood samples, made up of 43 ophthalmopathy patients, roughly 75 hyperthyroidism patients and some 17 progressor patients. Prospective prediction of ophthalmopathy was tested in an independent validation cohort consisting of fewer than 20 hyperthyroidism patients and 15 or so patients who later progressed to ophthalmopathy. The 100 discovery patients were divided at random into training and test sets in a 7:3 ratio. After sampling, hyperthyroidism patients received methimazole starting at 30 mg daily, and ophthalmopathy patients received high-dose intravenous methylprednisolone. In addition, the study compared T-cell repertoires in thyroid tissue and in blood from 6 or 7 Graves' hyperthyroidism patients. A discovery cohort of about a hundred patients, fewer than 50 with Graves' ophthalmopathy and about 60 with stable Graves' hyperthyroidism, was used to find distinguishing TCR V-J signatures.

Hyperthyroidism patients were aged 18 to 65 years and newly diagnosed, with disease duration of less than 2 months. The study excluded patients with uncontrolled infections, other autoimmune diseases, pregnancy or lactation. Diagnoses were established on the basis of clinical symptoms, serum thyroxine and TRAb, thyroid ultrasound, and orbital computed tomography. Blood from progressor patients was collected at the time of first diagnosis with hyperthyroidism, before any ophthalmopathy symptoms had appeared. Ficoll-Paque density gradient centrifugation was used to isolate PBMCs from approximately 10 ml of fresh peripheral blood. Patients classed as progressors first received a Graves' hyperthyroidism diagnosis and then went on to develop ophthalmopathy during follow-up. Trizol reagent was used to extract total RNA, and RNA quality was then checked on an Agilent 2100 Bioanalyzer. This clonotype was detected ten times or more. Its target antigen remains unknown. Base qualities were left out, and no much larger clone turns up one base away.

What the authors observed across the whole study: No statistical method was used to set the sample size in advance, and investigators knew the group allocation. A 13 V-J signature model separated ophthalmopathy from stable hyperthyroidism, with around 88% sensitivity and around 84% specificity in cross-validation and 80%/75% in testing. Most expanded thyroid clonotypes (frequency above 0.001) were also detected in blood, a finding suggesting that blood repertoires may reflect thyroid immune responses. In validation, the model predicted progression to ophthalmopathy with approximately 69% sensitivity and over 72% specificity, a median of roughly seven months before onset.

V is pruned by 4 bases and J by 6 bases, leaving 11 bases of the junction without a gene match. Measured from the cysteine to the phenylalanine, the CDR3 is 16 residues long. The only DNA kept is the CDR3, 48 bases in frame from the first base. CDR1 SGHRS and CDR2 YFSETQ were looked up in the germline V gene. The TCR beta CDR3 regions were amplified from RNA transcripts. A first-round RT-PCR of the TCR CDR3 used the HTBI primer set with the Qiagen OneStep RT-PCR kit. The libraries were constructed in a second round of multiplex PCR and then size-selected and purified. The libraries were sequenced on an Illumina HiSeq2000 using paired-end 100 bp reads. Turning to the authors' computational methods: SOAPnuke was used to process the raw data, removing reads that contained adapters or uncalled bases, had a mean Phred below 15, or lacked an exact match to the constant primer or identifier. COPE v1.2.5 was used to merge high-quality paired reads, and clonotypes were defined as unique nucleotide sequences. MiTCR v1.1 was used to align clonotypes to the IMGT TRBV, TRBD and TRBJ reference segments. The analysis was restricted to V-J combinations with a frequency above 0.0001, which together covered 98% to 99.2% of the repertoires. The TCS score was defined as F50 (clonal expansion) divided by E x V (chaos), with BLOSUM62-based TCRdist calculated between CDR3 peptides within each V-J. Welch's t-statistics and random forest reduced approximately 520 V-J features to 13, which were used in a naive Bayes classifier (R e1071). TCRdb ran its own pipeline on the public reads, namely fastp trimming at Q25 and MiXCR clone calling, and kept in-frame beta chains. Each record represents a unique CDR3 protein, reported with the most common genes and DNA among its rows. The V and J calls and clone size come from TCRdb's table, not from the authors' own analysis. Across this sample there are roughly 580,000 distinct CDR3 sequences, with approximately 15% seen only once. The ten largest clonotypes hold 5% to 7% of the sample.

This TCR was sampled from a woman under 40 with Graves' hyperthyroidism that later progressed to Graves' ophthalmopathy. The chain is encoded by TRBV5-1 joined to TRBJ1-2, with TRBD1 identical over 11 junction bases. Sequenced: blood. The nucleotide sequence reads as follows: TGCGCCAGCAGCCCACAAGGACAGGGGGCCGGGAATGGCTACACCTTC. Its protein product is CASSPQGQGAGNGYTF.